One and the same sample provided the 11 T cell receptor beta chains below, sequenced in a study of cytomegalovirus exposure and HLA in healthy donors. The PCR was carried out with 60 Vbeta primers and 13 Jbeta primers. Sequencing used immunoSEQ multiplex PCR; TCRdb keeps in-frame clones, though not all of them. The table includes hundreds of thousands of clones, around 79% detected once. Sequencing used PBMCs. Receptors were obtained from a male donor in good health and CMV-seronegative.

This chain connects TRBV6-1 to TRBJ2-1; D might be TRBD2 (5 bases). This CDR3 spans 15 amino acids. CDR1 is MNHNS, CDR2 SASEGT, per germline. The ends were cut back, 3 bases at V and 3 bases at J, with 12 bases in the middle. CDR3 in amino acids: CASSDLLDRYNEQFF. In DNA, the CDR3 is TGTGCCAGCAGTGATCTACTAGACCGCTACAATGAGCAGTTCTTC.

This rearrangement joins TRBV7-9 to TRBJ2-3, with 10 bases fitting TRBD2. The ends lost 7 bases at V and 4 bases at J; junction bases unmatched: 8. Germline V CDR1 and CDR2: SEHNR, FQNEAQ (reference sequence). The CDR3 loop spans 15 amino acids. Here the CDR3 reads CASNPGLANADTQYF. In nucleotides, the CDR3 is TGTGCCAGCAACCCGGGACTAGCGAATGCAGATACGCAGTATTTT.

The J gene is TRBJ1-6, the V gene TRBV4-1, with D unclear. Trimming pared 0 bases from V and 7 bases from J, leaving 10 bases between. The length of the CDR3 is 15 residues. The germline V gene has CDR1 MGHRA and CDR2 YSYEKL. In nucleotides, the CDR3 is TGCGCCAGCAGCCAAGAGTACTTCTTAAATTCACCCCTCCACTTT. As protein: CASSQEYFLNSPLHF.

CDR3 coding DNA: TGTGCCATCATAGGGGCGACCGGGGAGCTGTTTTTT. Its translation is CAIIGATGELFF. This chain joins TRBV10-3 and TRBJ2-2, with D tentatively TRBD1 (5 bases). Between the trimmed V and J ends, which lost 7 bases and 5 bases, there was a span of 8 bases. Germline V gene data show CDR1 as ENHRY and CDR2 as SYGVKD. This CDR3 spans 12 amino acids.

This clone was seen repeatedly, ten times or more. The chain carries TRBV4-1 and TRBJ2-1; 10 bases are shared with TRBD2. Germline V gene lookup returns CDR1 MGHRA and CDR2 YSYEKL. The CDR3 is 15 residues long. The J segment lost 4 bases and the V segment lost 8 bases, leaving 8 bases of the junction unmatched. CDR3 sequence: CASGMLAGEYNEQFF. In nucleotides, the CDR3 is TGCGCCAGCGGTATGCTAGCGGGAGAATACAATGAGCAGTTCTTC.

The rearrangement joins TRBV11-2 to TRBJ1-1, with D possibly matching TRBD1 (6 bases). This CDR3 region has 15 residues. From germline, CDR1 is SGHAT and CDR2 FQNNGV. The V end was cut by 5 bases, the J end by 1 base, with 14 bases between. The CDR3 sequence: CASSVPGHKNTEAFF. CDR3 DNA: TGTGCCAGCAGCGTTCCGGGACATAAGAACACTGAAGCTTTCTTT.

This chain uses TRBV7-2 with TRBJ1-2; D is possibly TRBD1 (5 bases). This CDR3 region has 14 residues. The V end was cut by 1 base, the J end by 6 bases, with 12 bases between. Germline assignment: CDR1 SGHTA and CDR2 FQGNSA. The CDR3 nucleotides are TGTGCCAGCAGCTTAGGGGCAGGGAACGATGGCTACACCTTC. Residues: CASSLGAGNDGYTF.

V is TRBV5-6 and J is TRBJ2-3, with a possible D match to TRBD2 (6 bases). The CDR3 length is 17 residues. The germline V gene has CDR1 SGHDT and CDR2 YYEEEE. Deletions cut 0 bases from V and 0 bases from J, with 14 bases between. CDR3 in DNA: TGTGCCAGCAGCTTGGTGGAGCTAGCGCCAAGCACAGATACGCAGTATTTT. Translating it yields CASSLVELAPSTDTQYF.

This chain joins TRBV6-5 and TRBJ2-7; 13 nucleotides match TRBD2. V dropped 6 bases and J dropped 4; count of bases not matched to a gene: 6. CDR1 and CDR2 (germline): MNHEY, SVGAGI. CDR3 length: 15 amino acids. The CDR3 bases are TGTGCCAGCAGCCTACTAGCGGGAGGGCTTTACGAGCAGTACTTC. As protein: CASSLLAGGLYEQYF.

The CDR3, as DNA: TGCAGCGTGGTCGGGACAGGGCAGAGCGGGTCCTACCGGGAGCAGTTCTTC. Amino acids: CSVVGTGQSGSYREQFF. The chain combines TRBV29-1 with TRBJ2-1; 9 bases are a match to TRBD1. J was trimmed by 10 bases and V by 6 bases; bases with no gene match: 22. Germline lookup yields CDR1 SQVTM and CDR2 ANQGSEA. This CDR3 has 17 residues.

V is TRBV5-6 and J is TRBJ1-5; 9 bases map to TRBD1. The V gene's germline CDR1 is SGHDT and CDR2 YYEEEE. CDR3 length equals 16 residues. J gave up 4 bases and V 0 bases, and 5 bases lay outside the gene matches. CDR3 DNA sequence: TGTGCCAGCAGCTTGGGGACAGGGGTAGGAAATCAGCCCCAGCATTTT. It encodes CASSLGTGVGNQPQHF. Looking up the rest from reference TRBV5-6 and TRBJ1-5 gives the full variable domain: DAGVTQSPTHLIKTRGQQVTLRCSPKSGHDTVSWYQQALGQGPQFIFQYYEEEERQRGNFPDRFSGHQFPNYSSELNVNALLLGDSALYLCASSLGTGVGNQPQHFGDGTRLSIL.